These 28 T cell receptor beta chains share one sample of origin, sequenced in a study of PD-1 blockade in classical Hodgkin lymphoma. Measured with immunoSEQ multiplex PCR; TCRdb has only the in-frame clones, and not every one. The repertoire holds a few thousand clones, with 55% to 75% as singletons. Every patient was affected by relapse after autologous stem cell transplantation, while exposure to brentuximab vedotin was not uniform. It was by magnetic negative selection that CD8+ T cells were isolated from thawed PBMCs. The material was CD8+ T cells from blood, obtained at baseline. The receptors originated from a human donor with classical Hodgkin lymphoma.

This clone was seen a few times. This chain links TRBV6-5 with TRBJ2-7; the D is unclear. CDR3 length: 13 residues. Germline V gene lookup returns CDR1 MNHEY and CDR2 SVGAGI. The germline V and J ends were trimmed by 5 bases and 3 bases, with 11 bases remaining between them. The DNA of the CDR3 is TGTGCCAGCAGTGAAGGCCCTAACTACGAGCAGTACGTC. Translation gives CASSEGPNYEQYV.

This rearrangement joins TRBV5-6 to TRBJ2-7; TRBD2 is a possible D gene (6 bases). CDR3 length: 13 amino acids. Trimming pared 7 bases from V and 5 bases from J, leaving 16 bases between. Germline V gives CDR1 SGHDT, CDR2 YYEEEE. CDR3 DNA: TGTGCCAGCTGGGGCGCGGGATTCGACGAGCAGTACGTC. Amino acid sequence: CASWGAGFDEQYV.

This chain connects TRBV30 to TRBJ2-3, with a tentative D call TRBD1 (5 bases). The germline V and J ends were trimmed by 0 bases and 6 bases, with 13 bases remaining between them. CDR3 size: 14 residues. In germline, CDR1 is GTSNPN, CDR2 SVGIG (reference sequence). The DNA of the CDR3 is TGTGCCTGGAGTGTACTGGGGCGCGCGGATACGCAGTATTTT. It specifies CAWSVLGRADTQYF.

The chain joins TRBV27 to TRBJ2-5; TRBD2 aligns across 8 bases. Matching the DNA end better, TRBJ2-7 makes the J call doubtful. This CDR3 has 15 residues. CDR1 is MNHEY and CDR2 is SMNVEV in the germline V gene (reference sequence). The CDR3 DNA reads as TGTGCCAGCAGTCCCCTCTTAGCGGGAAATTACGAGCAGTACTTC. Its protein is CASSPLLAGNYEQYF.

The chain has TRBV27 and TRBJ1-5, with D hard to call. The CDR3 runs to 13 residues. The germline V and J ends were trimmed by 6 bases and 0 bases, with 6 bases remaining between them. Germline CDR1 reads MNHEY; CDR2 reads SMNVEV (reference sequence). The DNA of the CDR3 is TGTGCCAGCAGGACGTATAGCAATCAGCCCCAGCATTTT. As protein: CASRTYSNQPQHF.

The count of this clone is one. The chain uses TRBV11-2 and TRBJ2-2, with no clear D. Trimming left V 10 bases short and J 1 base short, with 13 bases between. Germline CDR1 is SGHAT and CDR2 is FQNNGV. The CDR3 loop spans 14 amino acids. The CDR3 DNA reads TGTGCCACCCGCCCGGAATTGAACACCGGGGAGCTGTTTTTT. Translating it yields CATRPELNTGELFF.

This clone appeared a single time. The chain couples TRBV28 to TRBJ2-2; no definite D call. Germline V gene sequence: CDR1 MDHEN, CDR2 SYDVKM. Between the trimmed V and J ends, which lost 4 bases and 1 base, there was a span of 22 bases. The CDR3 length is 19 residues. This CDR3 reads CASSSSSSWVALNTGELFF. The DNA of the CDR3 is TGTGCCAGCAGTTCCTCTTCCTCTTGGGTAGCCCTGAACACCGGGGAGCTGTTTTTT.

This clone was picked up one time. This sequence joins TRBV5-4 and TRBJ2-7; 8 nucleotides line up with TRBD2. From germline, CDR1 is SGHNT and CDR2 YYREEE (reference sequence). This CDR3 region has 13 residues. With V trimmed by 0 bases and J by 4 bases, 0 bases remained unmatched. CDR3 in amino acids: CASSLGGGYEQYF. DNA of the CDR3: TGTGCCAGCAGCTTGGGCGGGGGGTACGAGCAGTACTTC.

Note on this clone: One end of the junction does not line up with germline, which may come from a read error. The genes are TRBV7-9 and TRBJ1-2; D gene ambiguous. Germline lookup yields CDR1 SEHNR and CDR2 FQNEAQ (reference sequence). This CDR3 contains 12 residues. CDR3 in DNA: TGCGCCAGCAGCCAAGATAAGGGCGGCTACACCTTC. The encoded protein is CASSQDKGGYTF.

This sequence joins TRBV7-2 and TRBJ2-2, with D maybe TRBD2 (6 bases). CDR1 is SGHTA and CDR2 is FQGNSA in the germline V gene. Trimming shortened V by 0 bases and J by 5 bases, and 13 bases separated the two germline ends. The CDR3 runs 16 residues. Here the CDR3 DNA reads TGTGCCAGCAGCTTAGCTGCTTGGGGGAGGACCGGGGAGCTGTTTTTT. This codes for CASSLAAWGRTGELFF. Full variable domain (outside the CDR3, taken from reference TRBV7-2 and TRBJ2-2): GAGVSQSPSNKVTEKGKDVELRCDPISGHTALYWYRQSLGQGLEFLIYFQGNSAPDKSGLPSDRFSAERTGGSVSTLTIQRTQQEDSAVYLCASSLAAWGRTGELFFGEGSRLTVL.

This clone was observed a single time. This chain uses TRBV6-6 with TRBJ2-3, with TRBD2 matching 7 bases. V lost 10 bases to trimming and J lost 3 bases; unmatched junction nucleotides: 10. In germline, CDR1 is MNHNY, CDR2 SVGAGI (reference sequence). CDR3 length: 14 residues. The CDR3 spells CATSWAGLTDTQYF. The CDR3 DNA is TGTGCCACCTCATGGGCGGGACTAACAGATACGCAGTATTTT.

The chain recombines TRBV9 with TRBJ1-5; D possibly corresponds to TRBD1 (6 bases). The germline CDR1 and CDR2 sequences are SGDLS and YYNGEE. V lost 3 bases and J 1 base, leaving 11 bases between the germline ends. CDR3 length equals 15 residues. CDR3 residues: CASSASGASNQPQHF. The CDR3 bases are TGTGCCAGCAGCGCCTCAGGGGCAAGCAATCAGCCCCAGCATTTT.

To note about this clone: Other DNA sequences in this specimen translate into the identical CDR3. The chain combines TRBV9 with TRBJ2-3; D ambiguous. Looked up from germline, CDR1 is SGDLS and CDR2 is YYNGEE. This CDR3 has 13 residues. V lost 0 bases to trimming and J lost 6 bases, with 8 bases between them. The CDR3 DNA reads TGTGCCAGCAGCGTAGAAGTACCGGATACGCAGTATTTT. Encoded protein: CASSVEVPDTQYF.

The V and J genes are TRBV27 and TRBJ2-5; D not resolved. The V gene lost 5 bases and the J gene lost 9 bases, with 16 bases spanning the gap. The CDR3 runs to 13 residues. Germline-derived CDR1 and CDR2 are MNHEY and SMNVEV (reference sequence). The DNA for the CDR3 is TGTGCCAGCAGTGTTGACGCCCAGAAGGCCCAGTACTTC. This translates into CASSVDAQKAQYF.

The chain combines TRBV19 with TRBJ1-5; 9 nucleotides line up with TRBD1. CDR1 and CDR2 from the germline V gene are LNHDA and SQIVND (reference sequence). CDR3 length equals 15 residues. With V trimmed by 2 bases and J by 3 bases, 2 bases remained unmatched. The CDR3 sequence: CASSIQQGANQPQHF. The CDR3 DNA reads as TGTGCCAGTAGTATACAACAGGGGGCCAATCAGCCCCAGCATTTT.

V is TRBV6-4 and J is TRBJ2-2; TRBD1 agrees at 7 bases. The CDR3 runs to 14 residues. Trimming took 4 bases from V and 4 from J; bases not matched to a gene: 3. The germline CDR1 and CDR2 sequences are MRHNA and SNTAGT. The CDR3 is CASSGDRSTGELFF. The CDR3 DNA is TGTGCCAGCAGTGGGGACAGAAGCACCGGGGAGCTGTTTTTT.

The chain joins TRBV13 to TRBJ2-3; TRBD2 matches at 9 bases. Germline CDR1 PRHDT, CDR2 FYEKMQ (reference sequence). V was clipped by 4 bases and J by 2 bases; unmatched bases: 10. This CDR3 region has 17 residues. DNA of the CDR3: TGTGCCAGCAGCTCCTATCCGGGACTAGCATTCACAGATACGCAGTATTTT. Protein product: CASSSYPGLAFTDTQYF.

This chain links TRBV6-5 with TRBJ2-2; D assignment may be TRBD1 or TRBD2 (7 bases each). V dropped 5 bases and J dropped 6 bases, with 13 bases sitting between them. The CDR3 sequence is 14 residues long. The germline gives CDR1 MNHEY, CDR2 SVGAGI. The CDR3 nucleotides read TGTGCCAGCAGTCCCCAGGGGGGGGCCGGGGAGCTGTTTTTT. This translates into CASSPQGGAGELFF.

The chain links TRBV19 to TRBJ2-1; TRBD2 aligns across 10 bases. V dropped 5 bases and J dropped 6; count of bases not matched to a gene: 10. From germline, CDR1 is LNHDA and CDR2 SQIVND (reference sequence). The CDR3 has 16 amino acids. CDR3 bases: TGTGCCAGTAGTGCTCTAGCGGGAGTCAGAGGCAATGAGCAGTTCTTC. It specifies CASSALAGVRGNEQFF.

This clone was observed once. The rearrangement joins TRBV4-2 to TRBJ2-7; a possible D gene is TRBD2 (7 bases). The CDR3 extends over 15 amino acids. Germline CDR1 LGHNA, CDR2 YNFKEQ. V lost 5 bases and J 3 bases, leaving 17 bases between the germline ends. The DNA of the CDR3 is TGTGCCAGCAGCTCCATTGGAGGGGGGGACTACGAGCAGTACGTC. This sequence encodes CASSSIGGGDYEQYV.

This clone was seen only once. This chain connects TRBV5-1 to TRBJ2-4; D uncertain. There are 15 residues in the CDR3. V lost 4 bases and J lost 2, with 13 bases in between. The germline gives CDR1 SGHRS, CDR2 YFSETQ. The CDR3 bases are TGCGCCAGCAGCCGACCGCGCGAGACCAAAAACATTCAGTACTTC. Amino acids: CASSRPRETKNIQYF.

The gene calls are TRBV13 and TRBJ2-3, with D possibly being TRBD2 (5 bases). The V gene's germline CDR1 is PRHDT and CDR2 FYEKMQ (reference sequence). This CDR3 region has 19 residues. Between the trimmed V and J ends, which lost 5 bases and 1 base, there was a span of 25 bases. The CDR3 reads CASSARIRGPEGGTDTQYF. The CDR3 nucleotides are TGTGCCAGCAGCGCTCGGATTCGAGGGCCAGAAGGTGGCACAGATACGCAGTATTTT.

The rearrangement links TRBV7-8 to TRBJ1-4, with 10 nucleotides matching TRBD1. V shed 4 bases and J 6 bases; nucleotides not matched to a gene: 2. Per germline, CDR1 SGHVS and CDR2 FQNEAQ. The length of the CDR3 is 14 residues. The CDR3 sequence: CASSSTGGDEKLFF. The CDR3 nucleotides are TGTGCCAGCAGCTCGACAGGGGGCGATGAAAAACTGTTTTTT.

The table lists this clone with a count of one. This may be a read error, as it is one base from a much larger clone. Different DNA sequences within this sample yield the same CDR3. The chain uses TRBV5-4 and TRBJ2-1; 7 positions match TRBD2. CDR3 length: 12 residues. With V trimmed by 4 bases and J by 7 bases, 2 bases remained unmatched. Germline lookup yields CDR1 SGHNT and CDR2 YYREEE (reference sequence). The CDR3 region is CASSQAGNEQFF. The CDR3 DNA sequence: TGTGCCAGCAGCCAAGCGGGGAATGAGCAGTTCTTC.

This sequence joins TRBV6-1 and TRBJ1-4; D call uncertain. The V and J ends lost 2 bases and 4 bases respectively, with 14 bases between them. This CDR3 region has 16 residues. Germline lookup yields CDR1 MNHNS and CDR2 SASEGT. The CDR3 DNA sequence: TGTGCCAGCAGTGAAATTGAGGGAACCTATAATGAAAAACTGTTTTTT. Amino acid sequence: CASSEIEGTYNEKLFF.

The CDR3 region is CASRIQGGGSPLHF. DNA for the CDR3: TGTGCCAGCAGAATACAGGGGGGAGGTTCACCCCTCCACTTT. The gene calls are TRBV28 and TRBJ1-6, with TRBD1 matching 8 bases. From germline, CDR1 is MDHEN and CDR2 SYDVKM. CDR3 length: 14 amino acids. The V gene end was trimmed by 6 bases and the J gene end by 9 bases; junction bases not matched to a gene: 7.

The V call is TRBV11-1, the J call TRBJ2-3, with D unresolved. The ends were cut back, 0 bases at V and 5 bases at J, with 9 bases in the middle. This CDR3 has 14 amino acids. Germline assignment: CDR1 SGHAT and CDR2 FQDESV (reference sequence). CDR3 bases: TGTGCCAGCAGCTTAGCCCACGAGCGAGATACGCAGTATTTT. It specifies CASSLAHERDTQYF.

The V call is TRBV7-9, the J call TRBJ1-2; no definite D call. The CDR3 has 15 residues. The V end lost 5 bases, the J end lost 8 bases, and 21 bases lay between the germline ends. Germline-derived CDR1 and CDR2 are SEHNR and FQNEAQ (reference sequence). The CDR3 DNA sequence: TGTGCCAGCAGCCTACCCACGGGGTTGGCGAGAGGCTACACCTTC. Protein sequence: CASSLPTGLARGYTF.